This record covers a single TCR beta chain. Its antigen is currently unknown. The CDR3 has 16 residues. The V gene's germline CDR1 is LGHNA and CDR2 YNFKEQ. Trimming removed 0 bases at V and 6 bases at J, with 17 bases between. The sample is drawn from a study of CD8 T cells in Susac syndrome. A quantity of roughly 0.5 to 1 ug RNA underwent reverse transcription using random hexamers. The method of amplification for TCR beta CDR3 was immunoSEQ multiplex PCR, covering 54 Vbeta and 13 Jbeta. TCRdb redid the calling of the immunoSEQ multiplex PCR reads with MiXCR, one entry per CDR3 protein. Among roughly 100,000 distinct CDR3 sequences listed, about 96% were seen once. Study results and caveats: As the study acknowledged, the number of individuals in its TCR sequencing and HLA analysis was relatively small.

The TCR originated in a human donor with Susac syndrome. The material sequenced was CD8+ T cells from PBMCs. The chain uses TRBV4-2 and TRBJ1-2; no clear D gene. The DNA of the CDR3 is TGTGCCAGCAGCCAAGACGGGGAGGGTCTCAGGAATGGCTACACCTTC. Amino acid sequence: CASSQDGEGLRNGYTF.